This T cell receptor (beta chain) was found in a study of PD-1 blockade in classical Hodgkin lymphoma. Relapses following autologous stem cell transplantation were seen in all patients, with brentuximab vedotin exposure varying. Method: immunoSEQ multiplex PCR; TCRdb's copy keeps in-frame clones and lacks some. The table records about 150,000 clones, around four fifths of them present only once. J lost 2 bases, V lost 5 bases, and 16 bases had no gene match. CDR3 size: 17 residues. The V gene's germline CDR1 is SQVTM and CDR2 ANQGSEA. This chain links TRBV29-1 with TRBJ2-5; the match to TRBD1 covers 8 bases. The TCR was taken from a human donor with classical Hodgkin lymphoma. This specimen consisted of peripheral blood mononuclear cells (PBMCs), obtained before the second cycle of nivolumab. CDR3 sequence (DNA): TGCAGCGTTAGGTTAGGTGACAGGGGACGTGAACAAGAGACCCAGTACTTC. Protein: CSVRLGDRGREQETQYF.